Listed here is a single T cell receptor beta chain. The assay was immunoSEQ multiplex PCR, and TCRdb's table has in-frame clones only and misses some. The data show under 90,000 clones, roughly 84% seen once. The CDR3 is 12 amino acids. The ends were cut back, 3 bases at V and 6 bases at J, with 8 bases in the middle. Germline CDR1 and CDR2: LGHDT and YNNKEL (reference sequence). This specimen comes from a study of blood T cell repertoires in COVID-19. Study information: Sample material is recorded as cDNA or gDNA derived from T cells, B-cell-depleted T cells, or PBMCs.

The sample was peripheral blood. The origin of this receptor is an elderly man with acute or convalescent COVID-19. The gene calls are TRBV3-1 (or the pseudogene TRBV3-2) and TRBJ1-2; D is perhaps TRBD1 (5 bases). CDR3 DNA: TGTGCCAGCAGCCACCAGGGCGATGGCTACACCTTC. This gives the protein CASSHQGDGYTF.